These 24 T cell receptor beta chains were all obtained from the same sample, sequenced in a study of human T cells and chemical hapten exposure. Stated time point: patch test 2, 6 weeks after DPC sensitization. Treatment here: therapeutic diphenylcyclopropenone sensitization with weekly scalp DPC. TCRdb analysed the RACE reads with MiXCR anew, one entry per CDR3 protein. The sample includes about 140,000 distinct CDR3 sequences, 12% of them seen just once. The material was whole blood, obtained in connection with sensitization to the hapten diphenylcyclopropenone (DPC). Every receptor here comes from a woman between 45 and 60 years old with alopecia areata. Some clones in this sample may be carry-over from other donors' samples.

V and J are TRBV7-2 and TRBJ2-7; a weak D match, TRBD1 (6 bases). Germline CDR1 reads SGHTA; CDR2 reads FQGNSA. CDR3 length: 11 residues. V was pared by 6 bases and J by 6 bases, with 9 bases between. The CDR3 DNA reads as TGTGCCAGCAGACAGGGCCGCGAGCAGTACTTC. Protein sequence: CASRQGREQYF.

This clonotype was seen more than once but under ten times. The chain combines TRBV18 with TRBJ2-1; 13 bases line up with TRBD2. Germline trimming cut 4 bases from V and 6 bases from J; bases unmatched to any gene: 6. The CDR3 has 16 residues. CDR1 is KGHSH and CDR2 is LQKENI in the germline V gene. CDR3 sequence: CASSLTGTSGINEQFF. CDR3 nucleotide sequence: TGTGCCAGCTCACTTACCGGGACTAGCGGGATCAATGAGCAGTTCTTC.

At least ten counts were recorded for this clonotype. CDR3 residues: CASSFSSGSYNEQFF. The CDR3 bases are TGTGCCAGCAGCTTTTCCAGCGGATCCTACAATGAGCAGTTCTTC. This rearrangement joins TRBV11-2 to TRBJ2-1; D might be TRBD2 (5 bases). Germline V gene data show CDR1 as SGHAT and CDR2 as FQNNGV. V was pared by 3 bases and J by 1 base, with 10 bases between. The CDR3 totals 15 residues. The whole variable domain, remainder taken from reference TRBV11-2 and TRBJ2-1, is EAGVAQSPRYKIIEKRQSVAFWCNPISGHATLYWYQQILGQGPKLLIQFQNNGVVDDSQLPKDRFSAERLKGVDSTLKIQPAKLEDSAVYLCASSFSSGSYNEQFFGPGTRLTVL.

The rearrangement uses TRBV7-2 and TRBJ2-2; TRBD2 matches 13 bases. With V trimmed by 4 bases and J by 4 bases, 12 bases remained unmatched. This CDR3 is 19 amino acids long. In germline, CDR1 is SGHTA, CDR2 FQGNSA. The CDR3 loop is CASSSPPYGLAGVTGELFF. The CDR3 DNA follows: TGTGCCAGCAGCTCCCCCCCCTATGGACTAGCGGGAGTCACCGGGGAGCTGTTTTTT.

This clonotype has a count of ten or more. The chain links TRBV7-2 to TRBJ2-2, with D uncertain. V was pared by 5 bases and J by 5 bases, with 9 bases between. Germline V gene lookup returns CDR1 SGHTA and CDR2 FQGNSA. The CDR3 spans 13 residues. The CDR3 here is CASSLSNTGELFF. CDR3 DNA sequence: TGTGCCAGCAGCCTATCCAATACCGGGGAGCTGTTTTTT.

The chain has TRBV5-1 and TRBJ2-3, with 16 bases aligning to TRBD2. Germline V gene lookup returns CDR1 SGHRS and CDR2 YFSETQ. Trimming took 3 bases from V and 4 from J; bases not matched to a gene: 2. This CDR3 comprises 16 residues. The CDR3 here is CASSSGLAGGPDTQYF. The CDR3 DNA is TGCGCCAGCAGCTCGGGACTAGCGGGAGGGCCAGATACGCAGTATTTT.

V gene TRBV7-8 combines with J gene TRBJ2-1, with TRBD2 as a possible D gene (6 bases). Trimming cost V 4 bases and J 9 bases, with 13 bases left between them. In germline, CDR1 is SGHVS, CDR2 FQNEAQ. The CDR3 sequence is 13 residues long. CDR3 bases: TGTGCCAGCAGCTCCAAAAGGGAGGTTGAGCAGTTCTTC. Translating gives CASSSKREVEQFF.

The sample holds a few counts of this clonotype. This chain connects TRBV28 to TRBJ2-1; TRBD2 aligns across 8 bases. The CDR3 totals 17 residues. The V and J ends lost 2 bases and 5 bases, in that order; junction bases with no gene match: 11. Germline CDR1 MDHEN, CDR2 SYDVKM. The CDR3 loop is CASSLKRLAGINNEQFF. Here the CDR3 DNA reads TGTGCCAGCAGTTTAAAGCGGCTAGCGGGCATAAACAATGAGCAGTTCTTC.

This clonotype was detected a few times. The CDR3 sequence is CASSPPLAGGSDEQYF. The CDR3 DNA reads as TGTGCCAGCAGCCCCCCCCTAGCGGGAGGGAGCGACGAGCAGTACTTC. This chain links TRBV13 with TRBJ2-7; 12 nucleotides match TRBD2. Germline lookup yields CDR1 PRHDT and CDR2 FYEKMQ (reference sequence). V lost 5 bases to trimming and J lost 5 bases; unmatched junction nucleotides: 10. CDR3 length equals 16 residues.

This clonotype has a count of ten or more. The V and J genes are TRBV7-2 and TRBJ2-7, with 11 bases aligning to TRBD2. Germline CDR1 reads SGHTA; CDR2 reads FQGNSA. The V and J ends lost 1 base and 4 bases, in that order; junction bases with no gene match: 0. This CDR3 contains 14 residues. The CDR3, as DNA: TGTGCCAGCAGCTTAGTAGCGGGAGGGTACGAGCAGTACTTC. Residues: CASSLVAGGYEQYF.

The V call is TRBV6-4, the J call TRBJ2-2; 7 bases align to TRBD1. Germline CDR1 reads MRHNA; CDR2 reads SNTAGT. The CDR3 sequence is 17 residues long. After removal of 5 bases from V and 2 bases from J, the junction contained 11 bases not matched to a gene. Here the CDR3 reads CASSTYLGQPNTGELFF. The CDR3, as DNA: TGTGCCAGCAGTACCTACTTGGGACAGCCCAACACCGGGGAGCTGTTTTTT.

The chain combines TRBV29-1 with TRBJ2-7, with D uncertain. CDR1 is SQVTM, CDR2 ANQGSEA, per germline. The CDR3 is 13 residues long. The germline V and J ends were trimmed by 5 bases and 2 bases, with 13 bases remaining between them. The CDR3 bases are TGCAGCGTTCAACCAGGCCAGGCCTACGAGCAGTACTTC. Translating it yields CSVQPGQAYEQYF.

The V gene is TRBV3-1, the J gene TRBJ1-4, with D possibly TRBD1 on 5 matching bases. V gave up 8 bases and J gave up 0 bases, with 19 bases separating them. Germline lookup yields CDR1 LGHDT and CDR2 YNNKEL (reference sequence). This CDR3 region has 17 residues. CDR3 residues: CASSRGRDRTTNEKLFF. The CDR3 DNA follows: TGTGCCAGCTCCCGGGGCCGCGATAGGACAACTAATGAAAAACTGTTTTTT.

CDR3 nucleotide sequence: TGTGCCAGCAGCTTACGCGGGGGGCAGAACACTGAAGCTTTCTTT. The encoded protein is CASSLRGGQNTEAFF. V usage is TRBV7-2 and J usage is TRBJ1-1; the D gene is possibly TRBD1 (6 bases). The CDR3 is 15 amino acids. The germline gives CDR1 SGHTA, CDR2 FQGNSA. V lost 2 bases to trimming and J lost 1 base, with 11 bases between them.

This clonotype was observed a handful of times. The chain is built from TRBV11-2 and TRBJ2-1; no clear D. Trimming removed 1 base at V and 4 bases at J, with 8 bases between. Germline V CDR1 and CDR2: SGHAT, FQNNGV. This CDR3 region has 14 residues. The CDR3 is CASSLGISYNEQFF. CDR3 in DNA: TGTGCCAGCAGCTTAGGAATCAGTTACAATGAGCAGTTCTTC.

Only a few counts were recorded for this clonotype. The V gene is TRBV20-1, the J gene TRBJ2-1; 7 nucleotides line up with TRBD2. The length of the CDR3 is 17 residues. Germline assignment: CDR1 DFQATT and CDR2 SNEGSKA (reference sequence). The ends lost 0 bases at V and 3 bases at J; junction bases unmatched: 11. The CDR3 sequence is CSARDDRGRANYNEQFF. In nucleotides, the CDR3 is TGCAGTGCTAGAGATGATCGTGGGAGGGCCAACTACAATGAGCAGTTCTTC.

This clonotype was found a few times. The chain recombines TRBV15 with TRBJ1-6; D not certain. The germline V gene has CDR1 LNHNV and CDR2 YYDKDF (reference sequence). This CDR3 region has 14 residues. The ends were cut back, 0 bases at V and 7 bases at J, with 7 bases in the middle. The CDR3 is CATSRDPQNSPLHF. DNA for the CDR3: TGTGCCACCAGCAGAGATCCCCAGAATTCACCCCTCCACTTT. Variable domain in full (rest from reference TRBV15 and TRBJ1-6): DAMVIQNPRYQVTQFGKPVTLSCSQTLNHNVMYWYQQKSSQAPKLLFHYYDKDFNNEADTPDNFQSRRPNTSFCFLDIRSPGLGDTAMYLCATSRDPQNSPLHFGNGTRLTVT.

This clonotype was counted at least ten times. J is TRBJ2-1 and V is TRBV5-1, with TRBD2 matching over 8 bases. The CDR3 loop spans 16 amino acids. The V segment lost 4 bases and the J segment 0 bases; nucleotides outside the gene matches: 6. Germline CDR1 and CDR2: SGHRS and YFSETQ. CDR3 in DNA: TGCGCCAGCAGCCAGACTAGCGCGAGCTCCTACAATGAGCAGTTCTTC. It encodes CASSQTSASSYNEQFF.

This clonotype appeared many times. V gene TRBV27 combines with J gene TRBJ2-5, with a possible D match to TRBD1 (5 bases). Looked up from germline, CDR1 is MNHEY and CDR2 is SMNVEV (reference sequence). The CDR3 runs 15 residues. With 0 bases removed from V and 1 base from J, the gap between germline ends came to 9 bases. In DNA form, the CDR3 reads TGTGCCAGCAGTTTATCCCGGCAGGGCCAAGAGACCCAGTACTTC. Protein product: CASSLSRQGQETQYF.

Here the CDR3 DNA reads TGTGCCATCAGTGAGGGCTCTCCCATTTACGAGCAGTACTTC. It yields the protein CAISEGSPIYEQYF. The chain carries TRBV10-3 and TRBJ2-7; the D is unclear. CDR1 is ENHRY and CDR2 is SYGVKD in the germline V gene. The CDR3 extends over 14 amino acids. Trimming cost V 2 bases and J 4 bases, with 12 bases left between them.

There are a few counts of this clonotype. The chain couples TRBV27 to TRBJ2-2; tentative D call: TRBD1 (6 bases). V lost 7 bases and J lost 0, with 12 bases in between. Looked up from germline, CDR1 is MNHEY and CDR2 is SMNVEV (reference sequence). The CDR3 covers 15 residues. The CDR3 sequence is CASTLQGPNTGELFF. In DNA form, the CDR3 reads TGTGCCAGCACCCTACAGGGCCCGAACACCGGGGAGCTGTTTTTT.

This clonotype was counted only a few times. This chain connects TRBV5-6 to TRBJ2-1; TRBD2 aligns across 15 bases. Germline CDR1 SGHDT, CDR2 YYEEEE. The CDR3 consists of 13 residues. V lost 4 bases to trimming and J lost 14 bases; unmatched junction nucleotides: 4. The CDR3 DNA reads TGTGCCAGCAGCCCGGGACTAGCGGGGGGAGAGTTCTTC. Its translation: CASSPGLAGGEFF.

In its sample, this clonotype was seen a few times. This rearrangement joins TRBV18 to TRBJ1-4; TRBD1 matches 12 bases. This CDR3 is 17 amino acids long. V was clipped by 1 base and J by 8 bases; unmatched bases: 8. Germline V gene data show CDR1 as KGHSH and CDR2 as LQKENI. CDR3 in amino acids: CASSPLGTGGEEEKLFF. The DNA for the CDR3 is TGTGCCAGCTCACCACTAGGGACAGGGGGCGAAGAAGAAAAACTGTTTTTT.

For the CDR3, the DNA is TGCAGCGTATCCGGACAGGGGCGTACAGATACGCAGTATTTT. Translating it yields CSVSGQGRTDTQYF. This rearrangement joins TRBV29-1 to TRBJ2-3, with 9 bases identical to TRBD1. V lost 6 bases, J lost 3 bases, and 7 bases stayed unmatched. This CDR3 comprises 14 residues. Germline CDR1 SQVTM, CDR2 ANQGSEA.